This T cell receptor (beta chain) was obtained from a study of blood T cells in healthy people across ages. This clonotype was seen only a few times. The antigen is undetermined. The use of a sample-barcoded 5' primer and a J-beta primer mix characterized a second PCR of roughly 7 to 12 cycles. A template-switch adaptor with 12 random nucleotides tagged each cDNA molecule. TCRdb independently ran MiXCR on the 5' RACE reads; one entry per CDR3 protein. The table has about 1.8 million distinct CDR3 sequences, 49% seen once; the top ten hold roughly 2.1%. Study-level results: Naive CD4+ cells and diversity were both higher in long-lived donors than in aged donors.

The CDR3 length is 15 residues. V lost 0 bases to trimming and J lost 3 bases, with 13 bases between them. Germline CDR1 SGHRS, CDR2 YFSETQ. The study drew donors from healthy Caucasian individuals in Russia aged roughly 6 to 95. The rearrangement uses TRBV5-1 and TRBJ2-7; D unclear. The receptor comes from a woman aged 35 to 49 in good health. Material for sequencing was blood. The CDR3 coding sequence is TGCGCCAGCAGCTTGGATGACGGATTCAGCTACGAGCAGTACTTC. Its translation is CASSLDDGFSYEQYF.